This entry features one T cell receptor beta chain sequence. Tregs were sorted as CD4+CD25+CD127-/low cells. TCRdb fed the 5' RACE reads into MiXCR, producing one record per CDR3 protein. The sample holds about 55,000 distinct CDR3 sequences, around 21% seen once. V dropped 3 bases and J dropped 3 bases, with 6 bases sitting between them. The CDR3 extends over 14 amino acids. CDR1 MNHEY and CDR2 SMNVEV come from the germline V gene (reference sequence). V usage is TRBV27 and J usage is TRBJ2-6; D gene uncertain. The TCR originated in a female donor with breast cancer. The sequencing sample was made of tumor-infiltrating Tregs sorted from the breast tumor. CDR3 nucleotide sequence: TGTGCCAGCAGTTTCTGGATTGGGGCCAACGTCCTGACTTTC. The encoded protein is CASSFWIGANVLTF.